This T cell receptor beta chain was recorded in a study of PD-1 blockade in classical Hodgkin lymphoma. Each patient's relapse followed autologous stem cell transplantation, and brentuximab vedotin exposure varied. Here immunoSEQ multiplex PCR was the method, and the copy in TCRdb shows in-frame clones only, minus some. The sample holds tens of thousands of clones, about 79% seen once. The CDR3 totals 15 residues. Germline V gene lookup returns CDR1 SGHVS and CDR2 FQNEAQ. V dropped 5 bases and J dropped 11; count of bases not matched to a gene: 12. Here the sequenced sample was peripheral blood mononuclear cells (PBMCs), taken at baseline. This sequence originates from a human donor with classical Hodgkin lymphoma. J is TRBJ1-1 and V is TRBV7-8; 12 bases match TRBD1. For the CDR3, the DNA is TGTGCCAGCAGCGGACAAGGGACAGGGGGCATGAAGGCTTTCTTT. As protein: CASSGQGTGGMKAFF.